The 13 T cell receptor beta chains below all came from one sample that was sequenced in a study of shared clonotypes between healthy human individuals (dated by TCRdb to about 2020). Library construction relied on the immunoSEQ multiplex PCR assay. TCRdb limited this immuneACCESS table to in-frame rearrangements with V and J called. A share of clones is missing; checked studies link under half to unresolved V genes, and the rest is unexplained. A total of around 1.4 million clones appear in this sample, approximately 98.5% of them only once. The top ten clonotypes cover under 0.45% of the sample. Input material: naive CD4+ T cells sorted from blood. What this sample's cell subset or site label stands for: CD45RA+ positively selected. These TCRs come from a man aged 25 to 40 in good health.

The CDR3 here is CASSLTSGVHEQYF. DNA of the CDR3: TGTGCCAGCTCACTTACCTCAGGGGTCCACGAGCAGTACTTC. The chain recombines TRBV18 with TRBJ2-7; D is perhaps TRBD1 (6 bases). V dropped 4 bases and J dropped 5 bases, with 15 bases sitting between them. This CDR3 has 14 residues. Germline CDR1 and CDR2: KGHSH and LQKENI.

V gene TRBV30 combines with J gene TRBJ2-2; D is ambiguous. This CDR3 contains 13 residues. Deletions cut 4 bases from V and 5 bases from J, with 11 bases between. Per germline, CDR1 GTSNPN and CDR2 SVGIG (reference sequence). The CDR3 DNA follows: TGTGCCTGGATGGGCAGGCGAACCGGGGAGCTGTTTTTT. It yields the protein CAWMGRRTGELFF.

Remarks on this clone: Different DNA sequences within this sample yield the same CDR3. This chain joins TRBV18 and TRBJ1-5; D is undetermined. The V end was cut by 2 bases, the J end by 6 bases, with 5 bases between. The length of the CDR3 is 12 residues. Germline V gives CDR1 KGHSH, CDR2 LQKENI. DNA of the CDR3: TGTGCCAGCTCACCAGATTCTCAGCCCCAGCATTTT. Amino acid sequence: CASSPDSQPQHF.

In nucleotides, the CDR3 is TGTGCCAGCAGTTTTCTCGGCAGTTCCTCCTCTGGAAACACCATATATTTT. Encoded protein: CASSFLGSSSSGNTIYF. V and J are TRBV28 and TRBJ1-3; no reliable D call. This CDR3 spans 17 amino acids. V was pared by 3 bases and J by 0 bases, with 15 bases between. Looked up from germline, CDR1 is MDHEN and CDR2 is SYDVKM.

The chain combines TRBV19 with TRBJ2-3, with no clear D. CDR3 length: 13 amino acids. Per germline, CDR1 LNHDA and CDR2 SQIVND (reference sequence). The V end was cut by 5 bases, the J end by 0 bases, with 6 bases between. CDR3 protein: CASSFASTDTQYF. CDR3 bases: TGTGCCAGTAGTTTTGCGAGCACAGATACGCAGTATTTT.

The CDR3 DNA follows: TGTGCCAGCAGTGAATTGGCAGGGAAAGGTGGCTACACCTTC. This encodes CASSELAGKGGYTF. The chain links TRBV6-1 to TRBJ1-2; a possible D gene is TRBD1 (5 bases). The CDR3 loop spans 14 amino acids. CDR1 is MNHNS and CDR2 is SASEGT in the germline V gene. The V end was cut by 2 bases, the J end by 7 bases, with 14 bases between.

This chain connects TRBV30 to TRBJ1-3; 10 positions agree with TRBD1. The CDR3 consists of 14 residues. Trimming at V came to 8 bases and at J to 3 bases, leaving 7 bases not matched to a gene. Germline values: CDR1 GTSNPN, CDR2 SVGIG (reference sequence). The CDR3 sequence is CARETGGFGNTIYF. The CDR3 region has the DNA TGTGCCAGGGAGACAGGGGGCTTTGGAAACACCATATATTTT.

V and J are TRBV28 and TRBJ1-5; perhaps TRBD1 as D (6 bases). Germline lookup yields CDR1 MDHEN and CDR2 SYDVKM. The length of the CDR3 is 14 residues. The chain's CDR3 is CSSGETGNNQPQHF. CDR3 DNA sequence: TGTTCCTCTGGGGAGACAGGCAACAATCAGCCCCAGCATTTT.

The chain is built from TRBV28 and TRBJ2-7; D unresolved. V dropped 3 bases and J dropped 1 base, with 7 bases sitting between them. The CDR3 has 13 amino acids. Germline CDR1 and CDR2: MDHEN and SYDVKM. CDR3 nucleotides: TGTGCCAGCAGTTTTGGCGGTTCCTACGAGCAGTACTTC. Translated, it gives CASSFGGSYEQYF.

The rearrangement links TRBV7-3 to TRBJ1-1; D unclear. Per the germline V gene, CDR1 is SGHTA and CDR2 is FQGTGA. The V end lost 3 bases, the J end lost 6 bases, and 17 bases lay between the germline ends. The CDR3 is 15 amino acids. The CDR3 sequence is CASSLPQDVFPEAFF. The CDR3 nucleotides read TGTGCCAGCAGCTTGCCGCAGGACGTGTTTCCTGAAGCTTTCTTT.

This chain uses TRBV5-6 with TRBJ2-1; no firm D call. Germline CDR1 SGHDT, CDR2 YYEEEE. The CDR3 extends over 15 amino acids. Trimming took off 0 bases at V and 4 bases at J, with 11 bases between the two ends. DNA for the CDR3: TGTGCCAGCAGCTTGGACTTATGGGAATACAATGAGCAGTTCTTC. Protein product: CASSLDLWEYNEQFF.

This chain joins TRBV14 and TRBJ1-2; 7 bases match TRBD1. After removal of 5 bases from V and 3 bases from J, the junction contained 3 bases not matched to a gene. Germline-derived CDR1 and CDR2 are SGHDN and FVKESK. This CDR3 has 13 residues. CDR3 sequence: CASSRGTDYGYTF. CDR3 DNA sequence: TGTGCCAGCAGCAGAGGGACAGACTATGGCTACACCTTC.

As regards this clone: The junction does not match germline at one end; this may be a read error. The V call is TRBV5-6, the J call TRBJ1-2; possible D gene TRBD1, 5 bases. Germline V gene lookup returns CDR1 SGHDT and CDR2 YYEEEE. This CDR3 comprises 12 residues. This CDR3 is CASSLFGTPSAF. The DNA for the CDR3 is TGTGCCAGCAGCTTGTTTGGGACCCCCTCCGCCTTC.